Presented here are 32 T cell receptor beta chains from one specimen sequenced in a study of shared clonotypes between healthy human individuals. The naive CD8 population came from CD45RO-negative cells selected for CCR7, without terminally differentiated effector memory CD45RA+ cells. The data were produced by immunoSEQ multiplex PCR, yet TCRdb's version contains in-frame clones alone and is incomplete. The table has around 1.9 million clones, 90% to 95% seen once. The specimen was naive CD8+ T cells from PBMCs. The receptor source for this set is a young man in good health. Some clones in this sample may be carry-over from other donors' samples.

The chain couples TRBV7-3 to TRBJ2-2; D unclear. CDR1 and CDR2 from the germline V gene are SGHTA and FQGTGA. This CDR3 comprises 16 residues. The V end lost 5 bases, the J end lost 1 base, and 14 bases lay between the germline ends. CDR3 residues: CASSPSLGMNTGELFF. The CDR3 coding sequence is TGTGCCAGCAGCCCCTCCTTGGGGATGAACACCGGGGAGCTGTTTTTT. Drawing the rest from reference TRBV7-3 and TRBJ2-2, the complete variable domain is GAGVSQTPSNKVTEKGKYVELRCDPISGHTALYWYRQSLGQGPEFLIYFQGTGAADDSGLPNDRFFAVRPEGSVSTLKIQRTERGDSAVYLCASSPSLGMNTGELFFGEGSRLTVL.

The J gene is TRBJ2-7, the V gene TRBV7-9; TRBD1 matches at 7 bases. The CDR3 totals 14 residues. CDR1 and CDR2 from the germline V gene are SEHNR and FQNEAQ (reference sequence). The V gene end was trimmed by 5 bases and the J gene end by 2 bases; junction bases not matched to a gene: 6. The chain's CDR3 is CASSARDRPYEQYF. CDR3 nucleotide sequence: TGTGCCAGCAGCGCCCGGGACAGACCCTACGAGCAGTACTTC. Full variable domain (rest looked up from reference TRBV7-9 and TRBJ2-7): DTGVSQNPRHKITKRGQNVTFRCDPISEHNRLYWYRQTLGQGPEFLTYFQNEAQLEKSRLLSDRFSAERPKGSFSTLEIQRTEQGDSAMYLCASSARDRPYEQYFGPGTRLTVT.

The chain links TRBV7-3 to TRBJ1-1; D is unresolved. CDR1 is SGHTA, CDR2 FQGTGA, per germline. This CDR3 contains 13 residues. V was cut by 0 bases and J by 8 bases, with 10 bases left in between. As DNA, the CDR3 is TGTGCCAGCAGCTTAACGGGAAGGGCCGAAGCTTTCTTT. This encodes CASSLTGRAEAFF. The full variable domain, rest sourced from reference TRBV7-3 and TRBJ1-1, is GAGVSQTPSNKVTEKGKYVELRCDPISGHTALYWYRQSLGQGPEFLIYFQGTGAADDSGLPNDRFFAVRPEGSVSTLKIQRTERGDSAVYLCASSLTGRAEAFFGQGTRLTVV.

The rearrangement uses TRBV10-2 and TRBJ2-1, with D possibly called TRBD1 or TRBD2 (5 bases each). CDR3 size: 13 residues. V was shortened by 10 bases and J by 0 bases, with 10 bases between the two germline ends. Germline assignment: CDR1 WSHSY and CDR2 SAAADI. This chain's CDR3 is CATGASSYNEQFF. The CDR3 DNA follows: TGCGCCACCGGGGCGAGCTCCTACAATGAGCAGTTCTTC.

In its sample, this clone was seen a few times. The chain employs TRBV4-1 and TRBJ1-1; no definite D call. The length of the CDR3 is 11 residues. CDR1 and CDR2 from the germline V gene are MGHRA and YSYEKL. The V end lost 6 bases, the J end lost 0 bases, and 2 bases lay between the germline ends. The CDR3 bases are TGCGCCAGCAGTATGAACACTGAAGCTTTCTTT. It yields the protein CASSMNTEAFF.

The count of this clone is one. The chain carries TRBV4-3 and TRBJ2-4; tentatively, D is TRBD1 or TRBD2 (5 bases each). This CDR3 is 18 amino acids long. Germline loops: CDR1 LGHNA, CDR2 YSLEER. Trimming cost V 3 bases and J 0 bases, with 18 bases left between them. The CDR3 here is CASSQRGETGLAKNIQYF. The DNA for the CDR3 is TGCGCCAGCAGCCAGAGGGGAGAAACGGGGCTAGCCAAAAACATTCAGTACTTC.

The CDR3: CASTPVGTNNEQFF. The CDR3 DNA reads TGTGCCAGCACCCCAGTAGGGACTAACAATGAGCAGTTCTTC. The chain combines TRBV7-9 with TRBJ2-1, with TRBD2 identical over 7 bases. J was trimmed by 5 bases and V by 7 bases; bases with no gene match: 8. From germline, CDR1 is SEHNR and CDR2 FQNEAQ (reference sequence). CDR3 size: 14 residues.

The chain uses TRBV28 and TRBJ1-2; 8 positions match TRBD1. CDR3 length: 14 residues. Germline trimming cut 5 bases from V and 0 bases from J; bases unmatched to any gene: 2. Per germline, CDR1 MDHEN and CDR2 SYDVKM. The DNA of the CDR3 is TGTGCCAGCAGTCAGGACAGGGCTAACTATGGCTACACCTTC. Amino acids: CASSQDRANYGYTF.

The rearrangement uses TRBV4-1 and TRBJ1-2; D is unresolved. The CDR3 contains 13 residues. CDR1 and CDR2 from the germline V gene are MGHRA and YSYEKL. Trimming shortened V by 3 bases and J by 4 bases, and 9 bases separated the two germline ends. CDR3 amino acids: CASSHRVGYGYTF. The CDR3 nucleotides read TGCGCCAGCAGCCACCGGGTAGGCTATGGCTACACCTTC.

The V call is TRBV4-1, the J call TRBJ2-1; 7 nucleotides align to TRBD1. This CDR3 has 15 amino acids. Germline trimming cut 3 bases from V and 2 bases from J; bases unmatched to any gene: 4. Germline loops: CDR1 MGHRA, CDR2 YSYEKL. CDR3 DNA sequence: TGCGCCAGCAGCCAGAACAGGGGCACCTACAATGAGCAGTTCTTC. It translates to CASSQNRGTYNEQFF.

The V gene is TRBV15, the J gene TRBJ2-7; the D is unclear. This CDR3 has 15 amino acids. From germline, CDR1 is LNHNV and CDR2 YYDKDF (reference sequence). V lost 0 bases to trimming and J lost 4 bases, with 13 bases between them. The CDR3 protein is CATSRDSGRRYEQYF. As DNA, the CDR3 is TGTGCCACCAGCAGAGATTCCGGGCGGAGATACGAGCAGTACTTC.

The chain links TRBV6-6 to TRBJ1-1; possible D gene TRBD1, 5 bases. The CDR3 is made up of 14 amino acids. The V gene's germline CDR1 is MNHNY and CDR2 SVGAGI (reference sequence). With 5 bases removed from V and 6 bases from J, the gap between germline ends came to 16 bases. The CDR3 DNA reads as TGTGCCAGCAGTATTACATTAACGGGGCCTGAAGCTTTCTTT. Its translation is CASSITLTGPEAFF.

This chain joins TRBV5-4 and TRBJ2-4, with a tentative D call TRBD1 (5 bases). Germline-derived CDR1 and CDR2 are SGHNT and YYREEE (reference sequence). The CDR3 consists of 17 residues. The V and J ends lost 1 base and 0 bases respectively, with 14 bases between them. CDR3 sequence: CASSLLGQGLAKNIQYF. The CDR3 DNA follows: TGTGCCAGCAGCTTGTTGGGGCAGGGCTTAGCCAAAAACATTCAGTACTTC. The full variable domain, its missing parts supplied by reference TRBV5-4 and TRBJ2-4, is ETGVTQSPTHLIKTRGQQVTLRCSSQSGHNTVSWYQQALGQGPQFIFQYYREEENGRGNFPPRFSGLQFPNYSSELNVNALELDDSALYLCASSLLGQGLAKNIQYFGAGTRLSVL.

This chain joins TRBV5-1 and TRBJ2-1; 14 positions agree with TRBD2. After removal of 4 bases from V and 3 bases from J, the junction contained 12 bases not matched to a gene. Germline loops: CDR1 SGHRS, CDR2 YFSETQ. CDR3 length: 19 amino acids. The chain's CDR3 is CASSPGLAGGPTLYNEQFF. The DNA of the CDR3 is TGCGCCAGCAGCCCAGGACTAGCGGGAGGCCCCACGCTCTACAATGAGCAGTTCTTC.

The chain uses TRBV9 and TRBJ1-1; the D is unclear. The CDR3 length is 15 residues. Germline CDR1 SGDLS, CDR2 YYNGEE. Trimming pared 2 bases from V and 4 bases from J, leaving 15 bases between. CDR3 sequence reads: CASSVSGWEGTEAFF. The DNA of the CDR3 is TGTGCCAGCAGCGTCTCCGGTTGGGAGGGCACTGAAGCTTTCTTT. The full variable domain, its missing parts supplied by reference TRBV9 and TRBJ1-1, is DSGVTQTPKHLITATGQRVTLRCSPRSGDLSVYWYQQSLDQGLQFLIQYYNGEERAKGNILERFSAQQFPDLHSELNLSSLELGDSALYFCASSVSGWEGTEAFFGQGTRLTVV.

The chain couples TRBV10-1 to TRBJ2-7; weak D call: TRBD1 (6 bases). Trimming left V 10 bases short and J 4 bases short, with 23 bases between. Germline CDR1 WNHNN, CDR2 SYGVQD (reference sequence). The CDR3 has 15 amino acids. In nucleotides, the CDR3 is TGCGCCACCACCAAGGAACAGGGACAAGATTACGAGCAGTACTTC. As protein: CATTKEQGQDYEQYF.

The rearrangement uses TRBV4-2 and TRBJ2-7, with D perhaps matching TRBD1 or TRBD2 (7 bases each). V dropped 0 bases and J dropped 4 bases, with 16 bases sitting between them. The CDR3 covers 16 residues. Germline V gives CDR1 LGHNA, CDR2 YNFKEQ. The CDR3: CASSQDQPGGEYEQYF. The CDR3 DNA sequence: TGTGCCAGCAGCCAAGATCAGCCAGGGGGGGAGTACGAGCAGTACTTC.

This chain connects TRBV29-1 to TRBJ1-2; TRBD1 is a possible D gene (5 bases). The CDR3 covers 20 residues. V was clipped by 7 bases and J by 0 bases, with 33 bases between them. CDR1 is SQVTM and CDR2 is ANQGSEA in the germline V gene. The CDR3 here is CSALPLLDRGGWGANYGYTF. The CDR3 nucleotides read TGCAGCGCTCTTCCCCTCCTGGATAGGGGAGGTTGGGGCGCTAACTATGGCTACACCTTC.

The CDR3 loop reads CSVEDPGSNQPQHF. The DNA of the CDR3 is TGCAGCGTTGAAGATCCCGGGTCCAATCAGCCCCAGCATTTT. The V gene is TRBV29-1, the J gene TRBJ1-5; D not resolved. CDR1 is SQVTM, CDR2 ANQGSEA, per germline. This CDR3 has 14 residues. V gave up 0 bases and J gave up 3 bases, with 9 bases separating them.

The chain joins TRBV18 to TRBJ2-2; D ambiguous. The germline gives CDR1 KGHSH, CDR2 LQKENI. The CDR3 runs to 15 residues. Deletions cut 3 bases from V and 6 bases from J, with 14 bases between. CDR3 bases: TGTGCCAGCTCACCTCCGGGTCCGGCGGCCGGGGAGCTGTTTTTT. Translated: CASSPPGPAAGELFF.

The chain is built from TRBV29-1 and TRBJ1-4; possibly TRBD1 for D (5 bases). CDR3 length equals 14 residues. V shed 7 bases and J shed 7 bases, with 19 bases lying between them. The germline V gene encodes CDR1 SQVTM and CDR2 ANQGSEA. CDR3 in amino acids: CSAETGTGSEKLFF. The CDR3, as DNA: TGCAGCGCCGAAACCGGGACCGGTAGTGAAAAACTGTTTTTT.

This clone was counted once. V gene TRBV6-5 combines with J gene TRBJ2-7; no clear D gene. The germline gives CDR1 MNHEY, CDR2 SVGAGI. CDR3 length: 12 amino acids. Trimming took 6 bases from V and 0 from J, leaving 6 bases between them. CDR3 coding DNA: TGTGCCAGCAGGAAAACCTCCTACGAGCAGTACTTC. Protein product: CASRKTSYEQYF.

The chain recombines TRBV4-1 with TRBJ2-3, with D hard to call. CDR1 is MGHRA, CDR2 YSYEKL, per germline. The CDR3 runs to 15 residues. V was trimmed by 1 base and J by 5 bases, leaving 13 bases between them. The CDR3 loop is CASSQVNSMIDTQYF. CDR3 bases: TGCGCCAGCAGCCAAGTCAATAGTATGATAGATACGCAGTATTTT.

The chain uses TRBV15 and TRBJ2-1; TRBD1 aligns across 7 bases. V lost 0 bases and J lost 5; bases outside the gene matches: 13. The CDR3 extends over 18 amino acids. Germline loops: CDR1 LNHNV, CDR2 YYDKDF (reference sequence). The CDR3 spells CATSRDRRTGPYHNEQFF. In DNA form, the CDR3 reads TGTGCCACCAGCAGAGACCGGCGGACAGGCCCATACCACAATGAGCAGTTCTTC.

This chain links TRBV28 with TRBJ2-2, with unresolved D. The germline gives CDR1 MDHEN, CDR2 SYDVKM. V was cut by 4 bases and J by 6 bases, with 9 bases left in between. The CDR3 has 13 residues. The CDR3 DNA reads as TGTGCCAGCAGTTCCCTCCCCGCCGGGGAGCTGTTTTTT. It codes for CASSSLPAGELFF.

This rearrangement joins TRBV28 to TRBJ2-7, with 10 nucleotides matching TRBD1. Germline CDR1 is MDHEN and CDR2 is SYDVKM. Unmatched junction bases numbered 8, after V lost 6 bases and J lost 3 bases. CDR3 length equals 15 residues. CDR3 sequence (DNA): TGTGCCAGCAGGGGGGGGACAGGGGCGGACTACGAGCAGTACTTC. Translation: CASRGGTGADYEQYF.

The V gene is TRBV9, the J gene TRBJ2-5, with D possibly TRBD2 on 6 matching bases. The CDR3 has 17 amino acids. Germline V CDR1 and CDR2: SGDLS, YYNGEE. Deletions cut 0 bases from V and 1 base from J, with 16 bases between. The CDR3 region is CASSVGVGGPLQETQYF. In DNA, the CDR3 is TGTGCCAGCAGCGTAGGCGTGGGAGGTCCCCTCCAAGAGACCCAGTACTTC.

V and J are TRBV11-2 and TRBJ2-7; D uncertain. This CDR3 has 12 amino acids. Trimming pared 1 base from V and 4 bases from J, leaving 5 bases between. The germline CDR1 and CDR2 sequences are SGHAT and FQNNGV. DNA for the CDR3: TGTGCCAGCAGCTTAGTTCAGTACGAGCAGTACTTC. It specifies CASSLVQYEQYF.

The chain links TRBV7-2 to TRBJ1-5; D perhaps matches TRBD1 (5 bases). The CDR3 runs to 17 residues. Germline V lookup: CDR1 SGHTA, CDR2 FQGNSA. V was cut by 4 bases and J by 0 bases, with 16 bases left in between. The chain's CDR3 is CASSSEARTSSNQPQHF. CDR3 DNA sequence: TGTGCCAGCAGCTCGGAGGCAAGGACATCTAGCAATCAGCCCCAGCATTTT.

CDR3 region: CASSLPGAWGYTF. Here the CDR3 DNA reads TGTGCCAGCAGCTTACCTGGGGCTTGGGGCTACACCTTC. J is TRBJ1-2 and V is TRBV7-9; maybe TRBD1 (5 bases). The germline gives CDR1 SEHNR, CDR2 FQNEAQ (reference sequence). This CDR3 has 13 residues. Trimming shortened V by 2 bases and J by 8 bases, and 12 bases separated the two germline ends.

This chain uses TRBV5-4 with TRBJ2-5; TRBD1 aligns across 7 bases. V lost 2 bases and J lost 1; bases outside the gene matches: 2. The CDR3 consists of 14 residues. CDR1 and CDR2 (germline): SGHNT, YYREEE (reference sequence). The CDR3 DNA reads TGTGCCAGCAGCTTAGACAGGGTCCAAGAGACCCAGTACTTC. Its translation: CASSLDRVQETQYF.

This chain uses TRBV21-1 with TRBJ2-7; the table calls TRBD1, which could not be checked here. TRBV21-1 is a pseudogene segment. This CDR3 has 15 amino acids. The CDR3 reads CASSKAHRGRYEQYF. The CDR3 DNA sequence: TGTGCCAGCAGCAAAGCTCACAGGGGGCGGTACGAGCAGTACTTC.